The 2 T cell receptor beta chains presented below share a single source sample, sequenced in a study of beta chain features in type 1 diabetes. The sequenced template was cDNA made from the entire isolated RNA. Data came from immunoSEQ multiplex PCR; TCRdb stores just in-frame clones and leaves some out. Among about 13,000 clones listed, roughly half were seen once. Sequencing input: stem cell memory CD4+ T cells from blood. Source of these receptors: a man between 18 and 29 years old in good health.

The J gene is TRBJ2-3, the V gene TRBV4-3, with a tentative D call TRBD2 (6 bases). Germline V gives CDR1 LGHNA, CDR2 YSLEER. Between the trimmed V and J ends, which lost 2 bases and 2 bases, there was a span of 11 bases. The CDR3 runs to 15 residues. The CDR3 here is CASSQSGVTTDTQYF. The CDR3 nucleotides read TGCGCCAGCAGCCAATCGGGGGTTACCACAGATACGCAGTATTTT.

The V call is TRBV6-9, the J call TRBJ1-5; possibly TRBD1 for D (6 bases). Per germline, CDR1 MNHGY and CDR2 SVAAGI. Trimming took off 2 bases at V and 4 bases at J, with 15 bases between the two ends. CDR3 length: 16 amino acids. The CDR3 region has the DNA TGTGCCAGCAGTTATGCAGGGGCCGGTAAAAATCAGCCCCAGCATTTT. It yields the protein CASSYAGAGKNQPQHF.